The rows below give T cell receptor beta chains drawn from one sample of a study of T cells in Graves' hyperthyroidism and ophthalmopathy. TCRdb re-called the multiplex PCR reads through MiXCR, storing one row per CDR3 protein. The sample yields about 280,000 distinct CDR3 sequences, about 25% seen once. The sample was blood. All receptors come from a man aged 40-49 years with Graves' hyperthyroidism that later progressed to Graves' ophthalmopathy. The CDR3 runs from the conserved cysteine through the conserved F or W. The D gene is left open where the match is weak. Clone sizes are given selectively: once, few, many, or a class where the clone is expanded.

TRBJ2-7 | TRBV6-2/TRBV6-3 | . | . | TGTGCCAGCAGTCCTAGCACTACCAGCTCCTACGAGCAGTACTTC | CASSPSTTSSYEQYF
TRBJ1-5 | TRBV20-1 | . | many | TGCAGTGCTAGAGTGGGTTCGGGTCAGCCCCAGCATTTT | CSARVGSGQPQHF
TRBJ1-1 | TRBV27 | . | once | TGTGCCAGCAGTTTAAAGGCGGTAAATGAAGCTTTCTTT | CASSLKAVNEAFF
TRBJ2-7 | TRBV18 | TRBD2 | many | TGTGCCAGCTCAGGTAATCTTCGGACTAGCGGATTCTACGAGCAGTACTTC | CASSGNLRTSGFYEQYF
TRBJ2-7 | TRBV28 | TRBD1 | . | TGTGCCAGCAGTTCCCCCGGGACAGGGTGGAACGAGCAGTACTTC | CASSSPGTGWNEQYF
TRBJ2-2 | TRBV13 | . | . | TGTGCCAGCAGCCCAAGAGACAGACCAAACACCGGGGAGCTGTTTTTT | CASSPRDRPNTGELFF
TRBJ2-7 | TRBV6-1 | TRBD2 | many | TGTGCCAGCAGTGAAGCAGCGCTAGCGGGAGGGTCGGACGACGAGCAGTACTTC | CASSEAALAGGSDDEQYF
TRBJ1-3 | TRBV5-1 | . | . | TGCGCCAGCAGCAAACGCGACAGAGCCTCTGGAAACACCATATATTTT | CASSKRDRASGNTIYF
TRBJ2-5 | TRBV12-5 | TRBD1 | . | TGTGCTAGTGGTTTGGCCCGGACAGGGGGCGGGGAAGAGACCCAGTACTTC | CASGLARTGGGEETQYF
TRBJ1-1 | TRBV27 | TRBD1 | many | TGTGCCAGCAGTTTATCGTCGACAGGGATGGTGACTGAAGCTTTCTTT | CASSLSSTGMVTEAFF
TRBJ2-3 | TRBV13 | TRBD2 | many | TGTGCCAGCAGTACAGGCGCACTAGCGGGCACGGATACGCAGTATTTT | CASSTGALAGTDTQYF
TRBJ2-5 | TRBV18 | TRBD2 | many | TGTGCCAGCTCACCATCGATAGCGGGCCTCGGAGAGACCCAGTACTTC | CASSPSIAGLGETQYF
TRBJ2-7 | TRBV28 | . | many | TGTGCCAGCAGTATCAGGAATAGACAGGCCGAAAGGTCCTACGAGCAGCACTTC | CASSIRNRQAERSYEQHF
TRBJ1-3 | TRBV18 | . | many | TGTGCCAGCTCAGTAACTACGTACTCTGGAAACACCATATATTTT | CASSVTTYSGNTIYF
TRBJ2-5 | TRBV24-1 | TRBD2 | many | TGTGCCACCAGTGAAGCTACTAGCGGGAGGACGAAGACCCAGTACTTC | CATSEATSGRTKTQYF
TRBJ1-1 | TRBV20-1 | . | . | TGCAGTGCTATGGGGGCCTCTACCATGAACACTGAAGCTTTCTTT | CSAMGASTMNTEAFF
TRBJ2-7 | TRBV30 | TRBD1 | many | TGTGCCGGATCACAGGGGGCCGGGAGATACGAGCAGTACTTC | CAGSQGAGRYEQYF
TRBJ2-7 | TRBV12-3/TRBV12-4 | TRBD1 | many | TGTGCCAGCAGCCCTCGCCGACAGGGTTCGATCTACTTC | CASSPRRQGSIYF
TRBJ2-5 | TRBV28 | . | . | TGTGCCAGCAGTTTACCCCCGCTGAGCGGGTACCAAGAGACCCAGTACTTC | CASSLPPLSGYQETQYF
TRBJ2-2 | TRBV28 | TRBD2 | many | TGTGCCAGCAGTTTAAGGGCGGGAGTAAGGCGCGGGGAGCTGTTTTTT | CASSLRAGVRRGELFF
TRBJ2-7 | TRBV30 | . | many | TGTGCCTGGAGAACATGGACCTACGAGCAGTACTTC | CAWRTWTYEQYF
TRBJ2-2 | TRBV7-3 | TRBD2 | few | TGTGCCAGCAGCTTAATACCTAGCGGGGAAATCAACACCGGGGAGCTGTTTTTT | CASSLIPSGEINTGELFF
TRBJ2-5 | TRBV7-8 | . | few | TGTGCCAGCAGGAATGATGATCAAGAGACCCAGTACTTC | CASRNDDQETQYF
TRBJ2-3 | TRBV4-1 | . | few | TGCGCCAGCAGCCAAGCGGGAGGCACAGATACGCAGTATTTT | CASSQAGGTDTQYF